This T cell receptor beta chain was retrieved from a study of cytomegalovirus exposure and HLA in healthy donors. The study's findings and limits: In a later analysis, specific HLA alleles were associated with approximately 16,000 TCR beta sequences at a 0.05 false discovery rate. Rates of TCR association differed by HLA locus in a later analysis, with DRB1 highest and HLA-C lowest. Highly shared sequence variants in one cluster were likely a sequencing artifact.

In the PCR, 60 Vbeta and 13 Jbeta primers were used. This table comes from immunoSEQ multiplex PCR, and its TCRdb copy is limited to in-frame clones, with some not included. There are 110,000 to 150,000 clones in the sample; over 60% occur only once, and approximately 1.6% lies in the top ten. Healthy bone marrow donors formed the donor group. A note on this clone: What it binds is unknown.

Specimen: PBMCs. This clonotype originated in a woman between 35 and 50 years old in good health and CMV-seronegative.

CDR3 nucleotides: TGTGCCAGCAGTGAGAACAGGGGGACCTCCTATGGCTACACCTTC. Translation: CASSENRGTSYGYTF. This chain joins TRBV25-1 and TRBJ1-2, with 8 positions matching TRBD1. This CDR3 is 15 amino acids long. The germline gives CDR1 MGHDK, CDR2 SYGVNS. Trimming cost V 3 bases and J 4 bases; bases outside gene matches: 7.